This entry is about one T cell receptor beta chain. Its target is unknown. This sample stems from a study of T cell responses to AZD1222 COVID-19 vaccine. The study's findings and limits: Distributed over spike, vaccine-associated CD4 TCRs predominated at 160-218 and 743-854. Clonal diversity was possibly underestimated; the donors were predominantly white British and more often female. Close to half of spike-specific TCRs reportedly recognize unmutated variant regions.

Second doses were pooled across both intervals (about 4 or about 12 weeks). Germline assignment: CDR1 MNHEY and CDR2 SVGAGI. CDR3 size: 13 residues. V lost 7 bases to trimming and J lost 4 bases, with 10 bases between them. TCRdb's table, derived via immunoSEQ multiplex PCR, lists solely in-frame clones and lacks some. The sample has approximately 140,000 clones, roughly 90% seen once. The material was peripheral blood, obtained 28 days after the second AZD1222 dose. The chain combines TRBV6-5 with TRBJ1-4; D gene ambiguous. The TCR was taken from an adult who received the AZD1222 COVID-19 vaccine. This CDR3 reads CASMAEINEKLFF. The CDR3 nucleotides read TGTGCCAGCATGGCTGAGATTAATGAAAAACTGTTTTTT.